The clone carrying this T cell receptor (beta chain) was detected only once. CDR1 SGHDT and CDR2 YYEEEE come from the germline V gene. This CDR3 contains 18 residues. Deletions cut 1 base from V and 4 bases from J, with 21 bases between. The data were produced by immunoSEQ multiplex PCR, yet TCRdb's version contains in-frame clones alone and is incomplete. Here the sample spans around 50,000 clones, approximately 91% being singletons. This specimen comes from a study of T cell changes during pregnancy in multiple sclerosis. This TCR was sampled from a female donor in good health, enrolled as a control in a pregnancy study. Here the sequenced sample was CD4+ T cells from peripheral blood mononuclear cells, taken after pregnancy. This chain links TRBV5-6 with TRBJ1-5; D is perhaps TRBD1 (5 bases). The CDR3 nucleotides are TGTGCCAGCAGCTTGTTGGCACCGTTAGGGGTAGCAAATCAGCCCCAGCATTTT. Protein product: CASSLLAPLGVANQPQHF.